The 22 T cell receptor beta chains reported below all come from one sample, sequenced in a study of response to subunit inactivated influenza vaccine. Each CDR3 protein gets one entry after TCRdb re-called the RT-PCR reads with MiXCR. The sample carries some 160,000 distinct CDR3 sequences, about a tenth recorded once. The source was non-naive T cells sorted from PBMCs, collected more than 35 days after vaccination. Receptors were obtained from a man aged 50-59 years who received an inactivated influenza vaccine.

This clonotype was seen only a few times. CDR3 in amino acids: CASSPPGVPNYGYTF. CDR3 nucleotide sequence: TGTGCCAGCAGTCCTCCCGGGGTTCCTAACTATGGCTACACCTTC. The rearrangement links TRBV27 to TRBJ1-2; no reliable D call. The germline gives CDR1 MNHEY, CDR2 SMNVEV (reference sequence). The CDR3 runs to 15 residues. Between the trimmed V and J ends, which lost 5 bases and 0 bases, there was a span of 13 bases.

The gene calls are TRBV20-1 and TRBJ2-7; no clear D. Trimming took off 0 bases at V and 1 base at J, with 10 bases between the two ends. This CDR3 spans 14 amino acids. CDR1 and CDR2 (germline): DFQATT, SNEGSKA (reference sequence). The CDR3 spells CSARDVRDSYEQYF. Here the CDR3 DNA reads TGCAGTGCTAGAGATGTGCGCGATTCCTACGAGCAGTACTTC.

This clonotype showed up just a few times. In DNA, the CDR3 is TGCGCCAGCAGCCAAGATGGGCAGGGAGAGACCCAGTACTTC. Residues: CASSQDGQGETQYF. The rearrangement uses TRBV4-3 and TRBJ2-5; D is perhaps TRBD1 (5 bases). The CDR3 spans 14 residues. Germline-derived CDR1 and CDR2 are LGHNA and YSLEER. V was clipped by 0 bases and J by 4 bases, with 9 bases between them.

This clonotype has ten or more counts. The chain joins TRBV7-6 to TRBJ1-1; D unresolved. In germline, CDR1 is SGHVS, CDR2 FNYEAQ. The ends were cut back, 5 bases at V and 3 bases at J, with 10 bases in the middle. The CDR3 loop spans 13 amino acids. CDR3 DNA: TGTGCCAGCAGCCGAAGTGGGGACACTGAAGCTTTCTTT. It encodes CASSRSGDTEAFF. Full variable domain (missing parts from reference TRBV7-6 and TRBJ1-1): GAGVSQSPRYKVTKRGQDVALRCDPISGHVSLYWYRQALGQGPEFLTYFNYEAQQDKSGLPNDRFSAERPEGSISTLTIQRTEQRDSAMYRCASSRSGDTEAFFGQGTRLTVV.

This clonotype has a count of ten or more. CDR3 protein: CASSLTGGYNEQFF. For the CDR3, the DNA is TGTGCCAGCAGTTTAACGGGGGGCTACAATGAGCAGTTCTTC. The gene calls are TRBV27 and TRBJ2-1; 7 bases map to TRBD2. The CDR3 is 14 amino acids. Germline-derived CDR1 and CDR2 are MNHEY and SMNVEV (reference sequence). J lost 3 bases, V lost 2 bases, and 1 base had no gene match.

There are many counts of this clonotype. This chain links TRBV12-3 or TRBV12-4 with TRBJ2-2; 8 bases are shared with TRBD2. CDR3 length: 16 amino acids. The V segment lost 3 bases and the J segment 6 bases; nucleotides outside the gene matches: 9. The CDR3 region is CASSFRVGGVAGELFF. CDR3 nucleotides: TGTGCCAGCAGTTTCCGGGTCGGGGGGGTCGCCGGGGAGCTGTTTTTT.

The chain carries TRBV6-5 and TRBJ2-3; D perhaps matches TRBD2 (5 bases). The V end lost 2 bases, the J end lost 1 base, and 13 bases lay between the germline ends. The CDR3 is 16 residues long. Germline values: CDR1 MNHEY, CDR2 SVGAGI. CDR3 bases: TGTGCCAGCAGTTACACTCCGGGTAGCGGCACAGATACGCAGTATTTT. It specifies CASSYTPGSGTDTQYF.

This clonotype was detected a few times. The J gene is TRBJ2-1, the V gene TRBV6-1; tentatively, D is TRBD2 (7 bases). This CDR3 is 15 amino acids long. V was cut by 6 bases and J by 10 bases, with 22 bases left in between. CDR1 is MNHNS, CDR2 SASEGT, per germline. CDR3 in amino acids: CASSPRGEGFGEQFF. The DNA of the CDR3 is TGTGCCAGCAGCCCGAGGGGGGAGGGCTTCGGAGAGCAGTTCTTC.

A few counts support this clonotype. The chain recombines TRBV7-2 with TRBJ2-3; TRBD1 might be the D (5 bases). The germline CDR1 and CDR2 sequences are SGHTA and FQGNSA. The CDR3 length is 16 residues. V was cut by 2 bases and J by 2 bases, with 14 bases left in between. The CDR3 bases are TGTGCCAGCAGCTTAACCCCTGGACATTTCACAGATACGCAGTATTTT. Translating gives CASSLTPGHFTDTQYF.

This clonotype was seen more than once but under ten times. The V gene is TRBV14, the J gene TRBJ2-1; TRBD2 agrees at 10 bases. After removal of 0 bases from V and 4 bases from J, the junction contained 0 bases not matched to a gene. The V gene's germline CDR1 is SGHDN and CDR2 FVKESK. The CDR3 extends over 15 amino acids. Here the CDR3 DNA reads TGTGCCAGCAGCCAAGAACTAGCGGGATACAATGAGCAGTTCTTC. Protein: CASSQELAGYNEQFF.

The CDR3 region has the DNA TGCAGTGCAGCTAGGGGGACAGGGTCCACTGAAGCTTTCTTT. Encoded protein: CSAARGTGSTEAFF. The chain couples TRBV20-1 to TRBJ1-1; 9 positions match TRBD1. V trimming: 6 bases; J trimming: 4 bases; junction bases outside the gene matches: 9. The germline CDR1 and CDR2 sequences are DFQATT and SNEGSKA (reference sequence). The CDR3 is 14 amino acids.

This chain joins TRBV11-1 and TRBJ1-1, with D hard to call. Germline V gene sequence: CDR1 SGHAT, CDR2 FQDESV (reference sequence). The CDR3 covers 12 residues. Trimming cost V 4 bases and J 8 bases, with 11 bases left between them. The CDR3 here is CASSSDKWEAFF. For the CDR3, the DNA is TGTGCCAGCAGCTCAGACAAGTGGGAAGCTTTCTTT.

The chain links TRBV10-3 to TRBJ2-2, with 8 nucleotides matching TRBD2. Germline V lookup: CDR1 ENHRY, CDR2 SYGVKD. This CDR3 has 13 amino acids. V shed 6 bases, J shed 4 bases, and the junction held 1 base outside the gene matches. The CDR3 region is CAISGRGTGELFF. Here the CDR3 DNA reads TGTGCCATCAGCGGGAGGGGCACCGGGGAGCTGTTTTTT.

This clonotype appeared a few times. CDR3 region: CASRGGRANTEAFF. DNA for the CDR3: TGTGCCAGCAGGGGGGGTCGGGCTAACACTGAAGCTTTCTTT. The chain employs TRBV28 and TRBJ1-1; weak D call: TRBD1 (5 bases). The CDR3 is 14 amino acids. Germline V gene sequence: CDR1 MDHEN, CDR2 SYDVKM. Trimming removed 6 bases from V and 2 bases from J, with 13 bases in between.

The chain carries TRBV3-1 and TRBJ2-7, with 11 bases that match TRBD1. J gave up 2 bases and V 0 bases, and 9 bases lay outside the gene matches. CDR1 and CDR2 from the germline V gene are LGHDT and YNNKEL (reference sequence). The CDR3 spans 18 residues. CDR3 in amino acids: CASSQDPTGTGGTYEQYF. The DNA of the CDR3 is TGTGCCAGCAGCCAAGATCCCACCGGGACAGGGGGTACCTACGAGCAGTACTTC.

V gene TRBV11-2 combines with J gene TRBJ2-7; 11 bases are a match to TRBD2. V trimming: 5 bases; J trimming: 0 bases; junction bases outside the gene matches: 6. The CDR3 is made up of 16 amino acids. In germline, CDR1 is SGHAT, CDR2 FQNNGV. The CDR3 bases are TGTGCCAGCAGCAAGGCCGGGACTAGCGGCTCCTACGAGCAGTACTTC. It codes for CASSKAGTSGSYEQYF.

This clonotype was detected many times. The chain couples TRBV20-1 to TRBJ1-5; 8 bases map to TRBD1. This CDR3 contains 15 residues. J lost 5 bases, V lost 2 bases, and 8 bases had no gene match. Germline values: CDR1 DFQATT, CDR2 SNEGSKA (reference sequence). CDR3 sequence: CSARQPGQEYQPQHF. The DNA for the CDR3 is TGCAGTGCTAGACAACCGGGACAGGAGTATCAGCCCCAGCATTTT.

The gene calls are TRBV27 and TRBJ2-7; 11 bases line up with TRBD1. Trimming took 5 bases from V and 6 from J; bases not matched to a gene: 15. The CDR3 extends over 17 amino acids. The V gene's germline CDR1 is MNHEY and CDR2 SMNVEV (reference sequence). This chain's CDR3 is CASSPQFRTGGYGEQYF. CDR3 sequence (DNA): TGTGCCAGCAGTCCCCAATTCCGGACAGGGGGCTATGGCGAGCAGTACTTC.

The chain links TRBV28 to TRBJ2-1; possibly TRBD2 for D (5 bases). Trimming cost V 4 bases and J 6 bases, with 25 bases left between them. From germline, CDR1 is MDHEN and CDR2 SYDVKM. The CDR3 spans 18 residues. The CDR3 DNA reads as TGTGCCAGCAGTTCCGGTACCGGGTATGGGAGCCCCCTCAATGAGCAGTTCTTC. This translates into CASSSGTGYGSPLNEQFF.

This clonotype came up many times. This chain links TRBV28 with TRBJ2-7; 7 bases agree with TRBD2. The germline V gene encodes CDR1 MDHEN and CDR2 SYDVKM. V lost 3 bases, J lost 7 bases, and 24 bases stayed unmatched. This CDR3 is 19 amino acids long. CDR3 loop: CASSFVAADRDYSALEQYF. The CDR3 DNA reads as TGTGCCAGCAGTTTTGTCGCCGCAGACCGGGACTACTCTGCCTTAGAGCAGTACTTC.

The genes are TRBV9 and TRBJ2-4; D not certain. There are 14 residues in the CDR3. Trimming took 4 bases from V and 0 from J, leaving 8 bases between them. The germline gives CDR1 SGDLS, CDR2 YYNGEE. CDR3 sequence: CASSTGVAKNIQYF. In DNA, the CDR3 is TGTGCCAGCAGCACTGGCGTAGCCAAAAACATTCAGTACTTC.

This clonotype was detected a few times. DNA of the CDR3: TGTGCCAGCAGCTCAGGGAGCGAGCAGTACTTC. Its translation: CASSSGSEQYF. The rearrangement uses TRBV7-8 and TRBJ2-7; D may correspond to TRBD1 or TRBD2 (5 bases each). Per germline, CDR1 SGHVS and CDR2 FQNEAQ. The CDR3 has 11 amino acids. V was shortened by 4 bases and J by 6 bases, with 7 bases between the two germline ends.